This T cell receptor (beta chain) originates from a study of blood T cell repertoires in COVID-19. Study as a whole: From the United States, Italy and Spain came samples of acute and convalescent COVID-19.

In this sample, this clone turned up once. In the original analysis: Reference gene primers were amplified, and this amplification served to estimate nucleated cell counts. Clones were read by immunoSEQ multiplex PCR, and TCRdb kept only the in-frame ones, dropping some. V, J and clone size derive from that table, while D and trimming were established from the DNA sequence. Among 250,000 or so clones listed, 88% were seen once. Trimming removed 3 bases at V and 7 bases at J, with 24 bases between. This CDR3 contains 17 residues. Germline values: CDR1 LNHDA, CDR2 SQIVND (reference sequence). The chain combines TRBV19 with TRBJ1-1, with D unclear. Sequences were obtained from peripheral blood. The clonotype originates from a man older than 75 with acute or convalescent COVID-19. The CDR3 here is CASSMVRSRVSGSEAFF. CDR3 nucleotide sequence: TGTGCCAGTAGTATGGTTCGGAGTCGGGTTAGCGGCAGTGAAGCTTTCTTT.